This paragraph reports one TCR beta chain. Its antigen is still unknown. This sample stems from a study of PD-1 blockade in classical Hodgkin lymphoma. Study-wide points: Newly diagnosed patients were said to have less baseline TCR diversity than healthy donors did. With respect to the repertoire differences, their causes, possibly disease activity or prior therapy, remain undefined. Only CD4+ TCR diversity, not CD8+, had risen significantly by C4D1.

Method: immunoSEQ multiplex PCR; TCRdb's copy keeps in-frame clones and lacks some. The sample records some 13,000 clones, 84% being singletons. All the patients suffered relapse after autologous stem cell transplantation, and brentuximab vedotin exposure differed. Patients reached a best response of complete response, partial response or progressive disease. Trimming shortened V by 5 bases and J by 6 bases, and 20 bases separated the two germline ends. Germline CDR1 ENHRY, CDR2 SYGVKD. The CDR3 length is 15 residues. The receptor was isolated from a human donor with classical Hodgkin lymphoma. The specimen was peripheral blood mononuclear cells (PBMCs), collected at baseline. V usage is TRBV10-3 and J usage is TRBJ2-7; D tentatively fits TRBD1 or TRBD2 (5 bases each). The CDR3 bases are TGTGCCATCAGTCCTACCGGGACGCGCCTTTCCGAGCAGTACTTC. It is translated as CAISPTGTRLSEQYF.